The clone carrying this TCR beta chain was recorded a few times. The antigen is not known. V shed 5 bases, J shed 5 bases, and the junction held 6 bases outside the gene matches. The CDR3 consists of 15 residues. This sample is drawn from a study of blood T cells in healthy people across ages. Points from the study as a whole: The unknown donor CMV status may have confounded expanded clonotype changes.

Sample-barcoded 5' priming and a J-beta primer mix drove a second PCR of about 7 to 12 cycles. TCRdb redid the calling of the 5' RACE reads with MiXCR, one entry per CDR3 protein. The sample holds fewer than 1,200,000 distinct CDR3 sequences, approximately 25% seen once. The same specimen was also included in a second study, on T cells of mothers and their children. That report notes: Within related and unrelated pairs, thymic selection shapes TCR recombination output in a similar way.

J is TRBJ2-4 and V is TRBV12-3 or TRBV12-4; TRBD2 matches 10 bases. The sequence was obtained from a girl aged 2 to 10 in good health. The sequenced sample was blood. CDR3 sequence reads: CASSAPGTSENIQYF. The CDR3 bases are TGTGCCAGCAGTGCCCCAGGGACTAGCGAAAACATTCAGTACTTC.